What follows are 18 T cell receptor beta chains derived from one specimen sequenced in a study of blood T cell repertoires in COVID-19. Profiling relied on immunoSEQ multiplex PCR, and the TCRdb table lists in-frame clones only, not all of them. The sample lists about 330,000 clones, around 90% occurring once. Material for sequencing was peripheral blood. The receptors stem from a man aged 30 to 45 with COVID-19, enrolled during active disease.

This chain's CDR3 is CASSSTGGTGNTIYF. The CDR3 DNA follows: TGCGCCAGCAGCTCCACAGGGGGTACTGGAAACACCATATATTTT. This sequence joins TRBV5-1 and TRBJ1-3, with 8 bases identical to TRBD1. J lost 2 bases, V lost 3 bases, and 4 bases had no gene match. This CDR3 is built from 15 residues. Germline lookup yields CDR1 SGHRS and CDR2 YFSETQ.

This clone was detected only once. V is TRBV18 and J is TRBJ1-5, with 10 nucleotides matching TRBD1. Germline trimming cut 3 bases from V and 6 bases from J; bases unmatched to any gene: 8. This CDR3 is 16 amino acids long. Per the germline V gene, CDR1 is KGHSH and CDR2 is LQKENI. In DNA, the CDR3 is TGTGCCAGCTCACCGAGGACAGGGGGAAAAGGTCAGCCCCAGCATTTT. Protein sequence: CASSPRTGGKGQPQHF. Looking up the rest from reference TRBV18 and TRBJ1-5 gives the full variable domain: NAGVMQNPRHLVRRRGQEARLRCSPMKGHSHVYWYRQLPEEGLKFMVYLQKENIIDESGMPKERFSAEFPKEGPSILRIQQVVRGDSAAYFCASSPRTGGKGQPQHFGDGTRLSIL.

CDR3 region: CASSYVAVGRGELFF. The CDR3 DNA follows: TGTGCCAGCAGTTACGTCGCGGTCGGTAGGGGGGAGCTGTTTTTT. J is TRBJ2-2 and V is TRBV6-2 or TRBV6-3; no clear D. The CDR3 runs to 15 residues. CDR1 and CDR2 (germline): MNHEY, SVGEGT. V was shortened by 2 bases and J by 8 bases, with 15 bases between the two germline ends.

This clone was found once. The DNA of the CDR3 is TGTGCCAGCAGTTCCTGGAACAGCCACACTGAAGCTTTCTTT. Its protein is CASSSWNSHTEAFF. The V call is TRBV6-2 or TRBV6-3, the J call TRBJ1-1, with D hard to call. The CDR3 covers 14 residues. Trimming cost V 4 bases and J 3 bases, with 12 bases left between them. In germline, CDR1 is MNHEY, CDR2 SVGEGT.

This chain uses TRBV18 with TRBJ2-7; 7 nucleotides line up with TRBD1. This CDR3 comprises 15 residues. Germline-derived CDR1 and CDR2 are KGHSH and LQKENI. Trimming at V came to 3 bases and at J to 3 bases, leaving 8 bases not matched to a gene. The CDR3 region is CASSPPGQSLYEQYF. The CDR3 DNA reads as TGTGCCAGCTCACCCCCGGGACAGAGCCTCTACGAGCAGTACTTC.

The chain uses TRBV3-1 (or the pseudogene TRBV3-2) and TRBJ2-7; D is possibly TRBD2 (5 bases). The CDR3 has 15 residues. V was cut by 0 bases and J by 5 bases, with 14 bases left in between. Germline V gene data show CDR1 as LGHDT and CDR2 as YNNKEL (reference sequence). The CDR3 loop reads CASSQDQRARDEQYF. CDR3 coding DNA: TGTGCCAGCAGCCAAGATCAAAGGGCGCGGGACGAGCAGTACTTC.

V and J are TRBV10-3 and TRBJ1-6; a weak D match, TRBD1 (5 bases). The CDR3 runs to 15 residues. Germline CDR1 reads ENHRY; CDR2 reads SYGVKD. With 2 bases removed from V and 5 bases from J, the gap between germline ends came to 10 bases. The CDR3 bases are TGTGCCATCAGTGAGGGCACAGGCCATAATTCACCCCTCCACTTT. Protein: CAISEGTGHNSPLHF.

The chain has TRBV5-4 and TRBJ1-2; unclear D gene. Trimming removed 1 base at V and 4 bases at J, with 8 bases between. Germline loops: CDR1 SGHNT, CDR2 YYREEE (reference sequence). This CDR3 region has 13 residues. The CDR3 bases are TGTGCCAGCAGCTTGACAGAAGCCTATGGCTACACCTTC. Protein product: CASSLTEAYGYTF.

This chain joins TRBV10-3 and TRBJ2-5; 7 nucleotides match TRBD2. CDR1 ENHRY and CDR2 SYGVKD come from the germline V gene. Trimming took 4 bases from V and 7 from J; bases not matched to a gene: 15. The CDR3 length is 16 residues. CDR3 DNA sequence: TGTGCCATCAGTGGGGGGGGGACTACAGGACCGGGGACCCAGTACTTC. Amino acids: CAISGGGTTGPGTQYF.

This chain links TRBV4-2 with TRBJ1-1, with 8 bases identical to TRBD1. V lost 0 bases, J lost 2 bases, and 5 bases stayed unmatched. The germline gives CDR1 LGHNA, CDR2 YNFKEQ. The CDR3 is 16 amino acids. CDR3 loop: CASSQEGGQGNTEAFF. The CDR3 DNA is TGTGCCAGCAGCCAAGAAGGCGGACAGGGTAACACTGAAGCTTTCTTT.

The CDR3 loop is CASSRTSGTSYEQYF. The DNA for the CDR3 is TGCGCCAGCAGCCGGACTAGCGGGACCTCCTACGAGCAGTACTTC. The chain is built from TRBV4-3 and TRBJ2-7; 12 bases are a match to TRBD2. This CDR3 has 15 residues. Trimming at V came to 4 bases and at J to 0 bases, leaving 1 base not matched to a gene. The V gene's germline CDR1 is LGHNA and CDR2 YSLEER.

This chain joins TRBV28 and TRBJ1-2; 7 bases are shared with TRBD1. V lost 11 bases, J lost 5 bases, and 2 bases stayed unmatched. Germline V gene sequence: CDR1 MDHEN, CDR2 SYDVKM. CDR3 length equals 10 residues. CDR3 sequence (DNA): TGTGCCGCAGGGGGGTATGGCTACACCTTC. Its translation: CAAGGYGYTF.

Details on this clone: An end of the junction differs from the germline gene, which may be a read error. The CDR3 nucleotides are TGTGCCATCAGTGAGTCAACAGGGGGCCCACCCCTCTTC. Protein product: CAISESTGGPPLF. The chain uses TRBV10-3 and TRBJ2-1, with 9 bases aligning to TRBD1. CDR1 is ENHRY and CDR2 is SYGVKD in the germline V gene. The CDR3 extends over 13 amino acids.

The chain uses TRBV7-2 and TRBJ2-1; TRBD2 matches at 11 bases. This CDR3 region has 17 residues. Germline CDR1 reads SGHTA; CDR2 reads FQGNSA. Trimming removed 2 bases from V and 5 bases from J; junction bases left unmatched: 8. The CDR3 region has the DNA TGTGCCAGCAGCTTAAGATCTAGCGGGGGGTCCAACAATGAGCAGTTCTTC. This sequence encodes CASSLRSSGGSNNEQFF.

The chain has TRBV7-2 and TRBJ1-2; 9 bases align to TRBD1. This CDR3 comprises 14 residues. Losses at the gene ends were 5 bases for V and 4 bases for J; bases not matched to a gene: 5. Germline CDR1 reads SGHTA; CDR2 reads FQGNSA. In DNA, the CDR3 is TGTGCCAGCAGCCCCCGGGACAGGGTCTATGGCTACACCTTC. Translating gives CASSPRDRVYGYTF.

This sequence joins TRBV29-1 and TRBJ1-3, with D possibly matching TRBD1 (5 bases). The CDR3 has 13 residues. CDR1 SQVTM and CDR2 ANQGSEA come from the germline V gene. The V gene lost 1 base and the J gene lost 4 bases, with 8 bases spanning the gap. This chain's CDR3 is CSVEVAGGNTIYF. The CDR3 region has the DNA TGCAGCGTTGAAGTGGCAGGGGGAAACACCATATATTTT.

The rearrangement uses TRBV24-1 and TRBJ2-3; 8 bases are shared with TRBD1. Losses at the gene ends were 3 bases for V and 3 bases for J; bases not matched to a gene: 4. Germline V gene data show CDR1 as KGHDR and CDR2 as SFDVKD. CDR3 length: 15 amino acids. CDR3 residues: CATSDTGQATDTQYF. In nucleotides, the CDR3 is TGTGCCACCAGTGATACGGGACAGGCAACAGATACGCAGTATTTT.

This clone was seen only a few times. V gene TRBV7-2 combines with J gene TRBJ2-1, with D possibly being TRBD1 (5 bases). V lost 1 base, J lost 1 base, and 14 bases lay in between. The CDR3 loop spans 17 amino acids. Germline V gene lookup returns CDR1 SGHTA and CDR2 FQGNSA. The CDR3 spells CASSLDLMAGSYNEQFF. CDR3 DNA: TGTGCCAGCAGCTTAGATTTAATGGCAGGGTCCTACAATGAGCAGTTCTTC.